Presented here are 27 T cell receptor beta chains from one specimen sequenced in a study of Japanese encephalitis immunity and Zika vaccine responses (dated by TCRdb to 2020 to 2022). The receptor library was made with 5' RACE. Instrument used: Illumina MiSeq. TCRdb applied fastp at Q25 and MiXCR to the public reads, then kept only in-frame beta chains. CDR3 protein sequences are deduplicated, and each keeps its most common genes and DNA. The sample profile shows hundreds of distinct CDR3 sequences; under 2.5% of them were found once. The top ten constitute around 30% of the sample. PBMCs were labeled with CellTrace CFSE and cultured for 6 to 7 days in RPMI with 8% human serum plus peptide pools at 0.9 to 1 ug/mL each. Unfixed proliferating CD4 T cells were sorted on a BD FACSAria as live CD56-CD19-CD16-CD3+CD4+ CFSE-low cells. Here the sequenced sample was antigen-activated CD4+ T cells from blood, cultured, taken during a Zika inactivated vaccine study. These TCRs come from an adult man who received an inactivated Zika virus vaccine.

Judged by abundance, this clonotype is hyperexpanded. The chain has TRBV7-2 and TRBJ2-7, with D perhaps assigned TRBD1 or TRBD2 (6 bases each). V gave up 5 bases and J gave up 1 base, with 15 bases separating them. Germline V gene sequence: CDR1 SGHTA, CDR2 FQGNSA. The length of the CDR3 is 15 residues. The CDR3 sequence is CASSPTGGQSYEQYF. The CDR3 region has the DNA TGTGCCAGCAGCCCGACCGGGGGCCAATCCTACGAGCAGTACTTC.

This clonotype is medium-sized (0.01 to 0.1%) in the sample. V is TRBV6-9 and J is TRBJ1-4; maybe TRBD1 (6 bases). Looked up from germline, CDR1 is MNHGY and CDR2 is SVAAGI. The CDR3 sequence is 18 residues long. Trimming removed 6 bases at V and 3 bases at J, with 23 bases between. The DNA of the CDR3 is TGTGCCAGCAGGGGACACAACAGGCCCAAGGGGGCTAATGAAAAACTGTTTTTT. Translating gives CASRGHNRPKGANEKLFF.

There are a few counts of this clonotype. The V call is TRBV9, the J call TRBJ1-1; D is uncertain. Deletions cut 0 bases from V and 6 bases from J, with 12 bases between. The CDR3 loop spans 14 amino acids. Germline V gene lookup returns CDR1 SGDLS and CDR2 YYNGEE. CDR3 amino acids: CASSVGWVEAEAFF. The DNA for the CDR3 is TGTGCCAGCAGCGTAGGATGGGTGGAGGCTGAAGCTTTCTTT.

By share of the sample, this clonotype is large. This chain connects TRBV18 to TRBJ1-6, with 7 positions matching TRBD1. Losses at the gene ends were 3 bases for V and 6 bases for J; bases not matched to a gene: 5. The CDR3 runs to 15 residues. Looked up from germline, CDR1 is KGHSH and CDR2 is LQKENI. The CDR3 spells CASSPNRQGNSPLHF. Written as DNA, the CDR3 is TGTGCCAGCTCACCTAATAGACAGGGTAATTCACCCCTCCACTTT.

In its sample, this clonotype is hyperexpanded. This rearrangement joins TRBV5-5 to TRBJ2-2; perhaps TRBD1 as D (5 bases). CDR1 is SGHKS, CDR2 YYEKEE, per germline (reference sequence). Trimming took 0 bases from V and 6 from J, leaving 15 bases between them. CDR3 length: 16 amino acids. CDR3 bases: TGTGCCAGCAGCTTGGAGGGGCGCTTATTGGCCGGGGAGCTGTTTTTT. Translating it yields CASSLEGRLLAGELFF.

By share, this clonotype counts as hyperexpanded. The chain links TRBV6-6 to TRBJ2-7; D call uncertain. V dropped 6 bases and J dropped 1 base, with 7 bases sitting between them. Looked up from germline, CDR1 is MNHNY and CDR2 is SVGAGI (reference sequence). The length of the CDR3 is 12 residues. CDR3 sequence: CASSSTSYEQYF. The CDR3 nucleotides read TGTGCCAGCAGCTCTACATCCTACGAGCAGTACTTC.

This clonotype is termed large. V and J are TRBV20-1 and TRBJ2-5; D remains ambiguous. Per the germline V gene, CDR1 is DFQATT and CDR2 is SNEGSKA (reference sequence). The CDR3 covers 13 residues. With 6 bases removed from V and 7 bases from J, the gap between germline ends came to 18 bases. The chain's CDR3 is CSAFGPDWGTQYF. The CDR3 nucleotides read TGCAGTGCCTTCGGGCCCGACTGGGGGACCCAGTACTTC.

By frequency in the sample, this clonotype is large (0.1 to 1%). This sequence joins TRBV20-1 and TRBJ1-3; a weak D match, TRBD1 (6 bases). The germline V gene encodes CDR1 DFQATT and CDR2 SNEGSKA (reference sequence). The CDR3 is 16 residues long. Trimming took 5 bases from V and 2 from J, leaving 19 bases between them. The CDR3: CSAGLPRGGAGNTIYF. The CDR3 DNA sequence: TGCAGTGCTGGGCTTCCGAGGGGGGGTGCTGGAAACACCATATATTTT.

Relative to its sample, this clonotype is large. The DNA of the CDR3 is TGTGCCAGCAGCCTGACTAGGCAAGAGACCCAGTACTTC. Encoded protein: CASSLTRQETQYF. The chain employs TRBV7-3 and TRBJ2-5, with a tentative D call TRBD2 (6 bases). This CDR3 spans 13 amino acids. Trimming removed 5 bases at V and 2 bases at J, with 9 bases between. Per germline, CDR1 SGHTA and CDR2 FQGTGA. Full variable domain (rest looked up from reference TRBV7-3 and TRBJ2-5): GAGVSQTPSNKVTEKGKYVELRCDPISGHTALYWYRQSLGQGPEFLIYFQGTGAADDSGLPNDRFFAVRPEGSVSTLKIQRTERGDSAVYLCASSLTRQETQYFGPGTRLLVL.

This clonotype is classed as large. V is TRBV12-3 or TRBV12-4 and J is TRBJ2-3; TRBD2 aligns across 10 bases. Trimming cost V 6 bases and J 5 bases; bases outside gene matches: 8. This CDR3 spans 15 amino acids. Here the CDR3 reads CASSPSGGAGDTQYF. The CDR3 region has the DNA TGTGCCAGCAGCCCGAGCGGGGGGGCGGGAGATACGCAGTATTTT.

Within the sample, this clonotype is large. This rearrangement joins TRBV7-2 to TRBJ2-1; no definite D call. Germline CDR1 SGHTA, CDR2 FQGNSA. V was clipped by 4 bases and J by 1 base, with 5 bases between them. The CDR3 is 13 amino acids. The CDR3 DNA is TGTGCCAGCAGCTCGAGTTCCTACAATGAGCAGTTCTTC. It specifies CASSSSSYNEQFF.

This clonotype is large by share. The chain joins TRBV7-7 to TRBJ2-1, with D perhaps matching TRBD1 (6 bases). V shed 0 bases and J shed 6 bases, with 12 bases lying between them. The germline V gene has CDR1 SSHAT and CDR2 FNYEAQ (reference sequence). The CDR3 has 15 amino acids. In DNA form, the CDR3 reads TGTGCCAGCAGCTTAGCGTGGCAGGGGCGCAATGAGCAGTTCTTC. Its translation is CASSLAWQGRNEQFF.

This clonotype rates as medium-sized (0.01 to 0.1%). This rearrangement joins TRBV6-1 to TRBJ1-3; D unclear. The CDR3 sequence is 15 residues long. V was cut by 1 base and J by 2 bases, with 9 bases left in between. The germline CDR1 and CDR2 sequences are MNHNS and SASEGT. The CDR3 loop is CASSEGLYTGNTIYF. Written as DNA, the CDR3 is TGTGCCAGCAGTGAAGGACTTTATACTGGAAACACCATATATTTT.

This clonotype is large within its sample. The rearrangement links TRBV6-2 or TRBV6-3 to TRBJ1-2, with D hard to call. Per the germline V gene, CDR1 is MNHEY and CDR2 is SVGEGT. The CDR3 runs to 14 residues. Trimming took off 0 bases at V and 8 bases at J, with 13 bases between the two ends. The CDR3, as DNA: TGTGCCAGCAGTTACTCCTGGAGGGAAGGCGGCTACACCTTC. It codes for CASSYSWREGGYTF.

This clonotype is termed medium-sized (0.01 to 0.1%). CDR3 amino acids: CAISENLGPPNQPQHF. The DNA for the CDR3 is TGTGCCATCAGTGAGAATTTAGGACCCCCCAATCAGCCCCAGCATTTT. This rearrangement joins TRBV10-3 to TRBJ1-5; the D is unclear. This CDR3 spans 16 amino acids. Trimming cost V 2 bases and J 3 bases, with 14 bases left between them. Germline CDR1 ENHRY, CDR2 SYGVKD.

This clonotype qualifies as large (0.1 to 1%). The rearrangement uses TRBV9 and TRBJ1-1, with D hard to call. CDR1 is SGDLS, CDR2 YYNGEE, per germline. The V end was cut by 0 bases, the J end by 11 bases, with 14 bases between. This CDR3 comprises 13 residues. The CDR3 DNA reads TGTGCCAGCAGCGTAGAGCCTGGGTCTTCTGCTTTCTTT. This sequence encodes CASSVEPGSSAFF.

By sample fraction, this clonotype is medium-sized. The chain couples TRBV6-2 or TRBV6-3 to TRBJ2-1; TRBD2 aligns across 8 bases. CDR1 MNHEY and CDR2 SVGEGT come from the germline V gene. V lost 5 bases to trimming and J lost 3 bases; unmatched junction nucleotides: 6. This CDR3 contains 15 residues. This CDR3 reads CASSITSGVYNEQFF. CDR3 bases: TGTGCCAGCAGTATAACTAGCGGCGTCTACAATGAGCAGTTCTTC.

This clonotype is judged large (0.1 to 1%). This sequence joins TRBV20-1 and TRBJ1-2; 10 nucleotides line up with TRBD1. J gave up 8 bases and V 4 bases, and 7 bases lay outside the gene matches. Germline CDR1 and CDR2: DFQATT and SNEGSKA (reference sequence). This CDR3 spans 13 amino acids. The DNA of the CDR3 is TGCAGTGCTACGAGCGACAGGGGGCGGGGCTACACCTTC. It specifies CSATSDRGRGYTF.

In this sample, this clonotype is large (0.1 to 1%). V usage is TRBV20-1 and J usage is TRBJ1-4, with TRBD1 matching over 9 bases. The trim removed 3 bases at V and 7 bases at J, leaving 3 bases unmatched. This CDR3 comprises 13 residues. Per the germline V gene, CDR1 is DFQATT and CDR2 is SNEGSKA (reference sequence). The CDR3 DNA follows: TGCAGTGCTAGTGGACAGGGGAGTGAAAAACTGTTTTTT. It specifies CSASGQGSEKLFF.

Sample share makes this clonotype hyperexpanded (1% or more). The V and J genes are TRBV18 and TRBJ2-7; D may correspond to TRBD1 or TRBD2 (6 bases each). CDR1 is KGHSH, CDR2 LQKENI, per germline. The CDR3 consists of 11 residues. V was pared by 9 bases and J by 5 bases, with 11 bases between. The CDR3 sequence: CARGGSHEQYF. CDR3 bases: TGTGCCAGAGGGGGGTCCCACGAGCAGTACTTC.

This clonotype is labeled as large. The V call is TRBV18, the J call TRBJ1-3; 8 bases fit TRBD1. Germline V gene lookup returns CDR1 KGHSH and CDR2 LQKENI. The CDR3 runs to 15 residues. The junction had 6 bases not matched to a gene; V was cut back by 6 bases and J by 2 bases. The CDR3 spells CASSPRGPPGNTIYF. The DNA for the CDR3 is TGTGCCAGCTCTCCCAGGGGGCCCCCTGGAAACACCATATATTTT.

This clonotype counts as large. This chain joins TRBV7-9 and TRBJ2-1; 7 bases are a match to TRBD1. The CDR3 length is 19 residues. The germline gives CDR1 SEHNR, CDR2 FQNEAQ (reference sequence). Trimming took 5 bases from V and 0 from J; bases not matched to a gene: 16. CDR3 sequence reads: CASSGTAQPLYSSYNEQFF. The CDR3 DNA is TGTGCCAGCAGCGGGACAGCGCAACCTCTATATTCCTCCTACAATGAGCAGTTCTTC.

This clonotype is large. V and J are TRBV2 and TRBJ2-1; TRBD2 is a possible D gene (5 bases). The CDR3 has 14 residues. CDR1 SNHLY and CDR2 FYNNEI come from the germline V gene. V dropped 1 base and J dropped 4 bases, with 8 bases sitting between them. The CDR3 coding sequence is TGTGCCAGCAGTGAAGGAGGGTCGTACAATGAGCAGTTCTTC. This encodes CASSEGGSYNEQFF.

This clonotype is categorized as large. The rearrangement uses TRBV5-1 and TRBJ2-7; 13 bases match TRBD2. Germline loops: CDR1 SGHRS, CDR2 YFSETQ. The length of the CDR3 is 18 residues. J lost 7 bases, V lost 3 bases, and 16 bases had no gene match. CDR3 region: CASSSIRTSGGPRVEQYF. Here the CDR3 DNA reads TGCGCCAGCAGCTCGATTCGGACTAGCGGGGGCCCCAGGGTAGAGCAGTACTTC.

In its sample, this clonotype is medium-sized. This chain connects TRBV6-1 to TRBJ2-1; a possible D gene is TRBD2 (6 bases). The germline V gene encodes CDR1 MNHNS and CDR2 SASEGT. CDR3 length equals 15 residues. Trimming removed 1 base from V and 6 bases from J, with 13 bases in between. This chain's CDR3 is CASSEGGATSNEQFF. CDR3 DNA sequence: TGTGCCAGCAGTGAAGGCGGGGCGACGAGCAATGAGCAGTTCTTC.

In its sample, this clonotype is large. The rearrangement links TRBV28 to TRBJ2-7; D gene unclear. The CDR3 loop spans 13 amino acids. V lost 2 bases to trimming and J lost 2 bases, with 7 bases between them. Germline lookup yields CDR1 MDHEN and CDR2 SYDVKM. CDR3 region: CASSLGGPYEQYF. CDR3 nucleotide sequence: TGTGCCAGCAGTTTAGGCGGCCCCTACGAGCAGTACTTC.

This clonotype is labeled as medium-sized. The chain joins TRBV18 to TRBJ2-6, with a possible D match to TRBD1 (8 bases). The germline CDR1 and CDR2 sequences are KGHSH and LQKENI. V shed 6 bases and J shed 0 bases, with 21 bases lying between them. This CDR3 region has 19 residues. The CDR3 spells CASSGGDRNSFSGANVLTF. CDR3 nucleotide sequence: TGTGCCAGCTCGGGGGGGGACAGGAATTCCTTCTCTGGGGCCAACGTCCTGACTTTC.